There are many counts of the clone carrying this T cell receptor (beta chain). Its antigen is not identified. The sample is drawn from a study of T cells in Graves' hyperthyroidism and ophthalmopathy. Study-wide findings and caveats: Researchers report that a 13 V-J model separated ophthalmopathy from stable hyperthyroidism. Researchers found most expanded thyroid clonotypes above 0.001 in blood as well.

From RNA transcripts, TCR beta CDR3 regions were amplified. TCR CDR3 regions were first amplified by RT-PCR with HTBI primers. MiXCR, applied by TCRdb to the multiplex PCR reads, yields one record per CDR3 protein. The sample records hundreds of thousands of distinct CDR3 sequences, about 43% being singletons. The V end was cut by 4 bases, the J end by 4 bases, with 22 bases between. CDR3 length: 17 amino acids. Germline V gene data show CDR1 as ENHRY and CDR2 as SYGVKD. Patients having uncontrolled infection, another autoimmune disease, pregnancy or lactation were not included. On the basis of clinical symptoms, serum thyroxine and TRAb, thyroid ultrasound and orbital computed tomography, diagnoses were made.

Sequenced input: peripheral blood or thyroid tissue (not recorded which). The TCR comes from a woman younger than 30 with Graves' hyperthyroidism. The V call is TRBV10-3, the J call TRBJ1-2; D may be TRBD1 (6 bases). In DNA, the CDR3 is TGTGCCATCAGTGCTCTAATAGCCGGACAGACGTCCTATGGCTACACCTTC. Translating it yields CAISALIAGQTSYGYTF.